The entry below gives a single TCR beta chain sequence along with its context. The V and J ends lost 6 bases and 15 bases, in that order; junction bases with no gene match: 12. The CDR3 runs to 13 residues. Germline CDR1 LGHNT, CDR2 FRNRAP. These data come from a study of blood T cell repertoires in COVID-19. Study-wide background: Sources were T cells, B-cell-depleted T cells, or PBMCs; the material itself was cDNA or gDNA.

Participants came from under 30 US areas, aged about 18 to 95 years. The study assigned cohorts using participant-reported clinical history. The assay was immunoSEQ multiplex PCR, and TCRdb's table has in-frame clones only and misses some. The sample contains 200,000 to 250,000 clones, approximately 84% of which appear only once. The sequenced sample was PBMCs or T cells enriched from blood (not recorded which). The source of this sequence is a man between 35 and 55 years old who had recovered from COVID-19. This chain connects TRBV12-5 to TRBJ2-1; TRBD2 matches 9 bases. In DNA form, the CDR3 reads TGTGCTAGTGGAGGGCCGGGACTAGCTAGTCCGTTCTTC. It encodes CASGGPGLASPFF.